Listed below are T cell receptor beta chains from one sample, sequenced in a study of cytomegalovirus exposure and HLA in healthy donors. Clones were read by immunoSEQ multiplex PCR, and TCRdb kept only the in-frame ones, dropping some. The sample lists some 180,000 clones, roughly 82% occurring once. The source material was PBMCs. These TCRs come from a girl aged 2 to 10 in good health and CMV-seropositive. Each CDR3 is given with its conserved first and last residue. D genes are given only for firm matches. Rows may omit the clone size; those that give it use once, few, many or a size class.

V gene,clone size,D gene,J gene,CDR3 DNA,CDR3 protein
TRBV28,-,-,TRBJ2-5,TGTGCCAGCAGTTTAATCTGGACGGGGAGTGAGGCCCAGTACTTC,CASSLIWTGSEAQYF
TRBV4-1,-,TRBD2,TRBJ2-3,TGCGCCAGCAGGGGGACTAGCGGGACCTCAGATACGCAGTATTTT,CASRGTSGTSDTQYF
TRBV4-1,-,TRBD1,TRBJ2-7,TGCGCCAGCAGCCAGGTATCCGGGACAGGGTCTTCCTACGAGCAGTACTTC,CASSQVSGTGSSYEQYF
TRBV6-6,-,-,TRBJ2-3,TGTGCCAGCAACAAAGGGGTGGGATACGGAGATACGCAGTATTTT,CASNKGVGYGDTQYF
TRBV7-3,-,-,TRBJ2-1,TGTGCCAGCAGCTTAGACAGGTGCAATGAGCAGTTCTTC,CASSLDRCNEQFF
TRBV28,-,TRBD2,TRBJ2-7,TGTGCCAGCAGTTTAAGCGGACTAGTTTCCGAGCAGTACTTC,CASSLSGLVSEQYF
TRBV27,-,TRBD2,TRBJ2-1,TGTGCCAGCAGTTTAAGATTCGCGGGAGAACCTAATGAGCAGTTCTTC,CASSLRFAGEPNEQFF
TRBV9,many,-,TRBJ1-5,TGTGCCAGCAGCCCCGGTCCCAATCAGCCCCAGCATTTT,CASSPGPNQPQHF
TRBV30,-,TRBD1,TRBJ1-2,TGTGCCTGGAACCCTTCAGGGGGGCATGGCTACACCTTC,CAWNPSGGHGYTF
TRBV5-5,-,TRBD1,TRBJ1-5,TGTGCCAGCAGCCTACAGGGGAATAGCAATCAGCCCCAGCATTTT,CASSLQGNSNQPQHF
TRBV9,-,TRBD1,TRBJ1-1,TGTGCCAGCAGCGTAGCAGGGGGCTTGGGAACTGAAGCTTTCTTT,CASSVAGGLGTEAFF
TRBV21-1,-,-,TRBJ2-7,TGTGCCAGCCCGGGGGCGGGGGGCGAGCAGTACTTC,CASPGAGGEQYF
TRBV7-9,-,TRBD1,TRBJ2-5,TGTGCCAGCAGCTGGACAGGAGAGACCCAGTACTTC,CASSWTGETQYF
TRBV6-6,many,-,TRBJ1-5,TGTGCCAGCAGTTTTGGGAGAAGGGGGGGGGATCAGCCCCAGCATTTT,CASSFGRRGGDQPQHF
TRBV2,-,TRBD2,TRBJ2-7,TGTGCCAGCAGTGAACCTCGTCGCCCCACGGGGGGAGGGCCTCGGTACGAGCAGTACTTC,CASSEPRRPTGGGPRYEQYF
TRBV4-2,-,TRBD2,TRBJ2-3,TGTGCCAGCAGCCGAGATCCCGGACTAGCGGGAGCGAAAGATACGCAGTATTTT,CASSRDPGLAGAKDTQYF
TRBV28,-,TRBD1,TRBJ1-5,TGTGCCAGCAGGGGGACAGTTAGCAATCAGCCCCAGCATTTT,CASRGTVSNQPQHF
TRBV6-1,-,-,TRBJ2-7,TGTGCCAGCAGTGAACAGACAGTGTCCCCCTACGAGCAGTACTTC,CASSEQTVSPYEQYF
TRBV2,-,TRBD1,TRBJ1-4,TGTGCCAGCCGAGTGGGACAGGGGGCGGCAACTAATGAAAAACTGTTTTTT,CASRVGQGAATNEKLFF
TRBV19,-,TRBD2,TRBJ2-3,TGTGCCAGTAGTATCAGCCCTCTAAGCGGGGGAAGCACAGATACGCAGTATTTT,CASSISPLSGGSTDTQYF
TRBV2,-,-,TRBJ1-2,TGTGCCAGCAGTCCTAGCCGACAGGCTAACTATGGCTACACCTTC,CASSPSRQANYGYTF
TRBV6-4,few,TRBD2,TRBJ2-2,TGTGCCAGCAGTGAGAACTTAGGACTAGCGGGAGACACCGGGGAGCTGTTTTTT,CASSENLGLAGDTGELFF
TRBV6-4,-,-,TRBJ2-6,TGTGCCAGCAGTGAGTCGGGTCCTCGCGGGGCCAACGTCCTGACTTTC,CASSESGPRGANVLTF
TRBV6-5,-,TRBD1,TRBJ2-7,TGTGCCAGCAGTTACGGACAGGGCCCCCACGAGCAGTACTTC,CASSYGQGPHEQYF
TRBV6-5,-,-,TRBJ2-7,TGTGCCTCCCGCCCGGGGAGGTCCTCCTACGAGCAGTACTTC,CASRPGRSSYEQYF